A selection of T cell receptor beta chains follows, all from one sample in a study of T-cell reconstitution after alpha-beta-depleted transplantation in children. TCRdb independently ran MiXCR on the PCR reads; one entry per CDR3 protein. The sample lists approximately 98,000 distinct CDR3 sequences, about 6.5% occurring once. The sample here was PBMCs, mostly from graft donor cells, taken 360 days after TCRalphabeta/CD19-depleted stem cell transplant. The receptors originated from a male patient aged 2 to 9 who had a stem cell transplant for acute lymphoblastic leukemia, so the T cells may come from the graft donor. Both conserved end residues are part of each CDR3. Fields, in order: clone size, J gene, D gene, V gene, CDR3 DNA, CDR3 protein. The D gene is left open where the match is weak. Clone size, where shown, is once, few, many, or a class for clones that have expanded.

>many|TRBJ2-4|TRBD2|TRBV29-1
TGCAGCGTTGAATCCCGGACTAGCGGAAACAAAAACATTCAGTACTTC
CSVESRTSGNKNIQYF
>many|TRBJ2-7|.|TRBV7-9
TGTGCCAGCAGCCGGCGGGACAGATTATCCTACGAGCAGTACTTC
CASSRRDRLSYEQYF
>many|TRBJ2-1|.|TRBV25-1
TGTGCCAGCACAATCTCCTACAATGAGCAGTTCTTC
CASTISYNEQFF
>few|TRBJ1-6|.|TRBV7-9
TGTGCCAGCAGTTACAGGGATCCCGAGGGGTCACCCCTCCACTTT
CASSYRDPEGSPLHF
>.|TRBJ2-3|.|TRBV5-6
TGTGCCAGCAGCACCTCATTTCGGAGGGGCACAGATACGCAGTATTTT
CASSTSFRRGTDTQYF
>many|TRBJ2-5|TRBD1|TRBV5-5
TGTGCCAGCAGCTTGAGACAGGGGGTCCAAGAGACCCAGTACTTC
CASSLRQGVQETQYF
>few|TRBJ1-1|.|TRBV20-1
TGCAGTGTTCGGACAGCGCTGAACACTGAAGCTTTCTTT
CSVRTALNTEAFF
>.|TRBJ2-1|.|TRBV11-1
TGTGCCAGCTGGGGGGAGAATGAGCAGTTCTTC
CASWGENEQFF
>few|TRBJ2-2|TRBD2|TRBV9
TGTGCCAGCAGCGTAAACGCGGGAGGGGCCGGGGAGCTGTTTTTT
CASSVNAGGAGELFF
>many|TRBJ2-6|.|TRBV6-5
TGTGCCAGCAGCTCTTACAACGTCCTGACTTTC
CASSSYNVLTF
>many|TRBJ2-7|.|TRBV5-5
TGTGCCAGCAGCTTGCAGGGAAAAGACTACGAGCAGTACTTC
CASSLQGKDYEQYF
>.|TRBJ2-7|.|TRBV5-1
TGCGCCAGCAGCTCCACCGGGGGGCGCGGGGAGAGGGAGCAGTACTTC
CASSSTGGRGEREQYF
>few|TRBJ2-5|TRBD2|TRBV11-2
TGTGCCAGCCGTTCGAGCGGGGGGACACAAGAGACCCAGTACTTC
CASRSSGGTQETQYF
>.|TRBJ2-5|.|TRBV4-3
TGCGCCAGCAGCCAAGATGTAACGGCCAGGGGAAGAGAGACCCAGTACTTC
CASSQDVTARGRETQYF
>many|TRBJ2-7|.|TRBV7-9
TGTGCCAGCAGCCAGATCTGGGCCTACGAGCAGTACTTC
CASSQIWAYEQYF
>many|TRBJ2-5|.|TRBV4-2
TGTGCCAGCAGCCCCCGAGGAGGGGAAGAGACCCAGTACTTC
CASSPRGGEETQYF
>many|TRBJ2-7|.|TRBV12-3/TRBV12-4
TGTGCCAGCAGTTTAGCGATGGGGGGCGGAGGCGAGCAGTACTTC
CASSLAMGGGGEQYF
>many|TRBJ2-1|TRBD1|TRBV7-9
TGTGCCAGCAGCGCGAATCAGGGGGCCGGGTACAATGAGCAGTTCTTC
CASSANQGAGYNEQFF
>many|TRBJ1-2|.|TRBV4-3
TGCGCCAGCAGCCACCTGGGAGGTGGCTACACCTTC
CASSHLGGGYTF
>many|TRBJ2-5|.|TRBV6-1
TGTGCCAGCAGTATTAAGGAGACCCAGTACTTC
CASSIKETQYF
>many|TRBJ2-2|.|TRBV2
TGTGCCAGCCCGGCCCTCTCCGGGGAGCTGTTTTTT
CASPALSGELFF
>.|TRBJ1-6|.|TRBV4-3
TGCGCCAGCAGCCAAGCGAACGATTCACCCCTCCACTTT
CASSQANDSPLHF
>many|TRBJ2-7|.|TRBV12-3/TRBV12-4
TGTGCCAGCAGTTTCCAACAGTCCTACGAGCAGTACTTC
CASSFQQSYEQYF
>.|TRBJ2-5|TRBD1|TRBV11-1
TGTGCCAGCAGCGATCCAAACAGGGGGCGAGGGGAGGGTGTCCAAGAGACCCAGTACTTC
CASSDPNRGRGEGVQETQYF
>many|TRBJ2-7|.|TRBV20-1
TGCAGTGCTATTGGGACATTCTCCTACGAGCAGTACTTC
CSAIGTFSYEQYF
>many|TRBJ1-1|.|TRBV7-8
TGTGCCAGCAGCTTAGTTGGGGGAGGGACTGAAGCTTTCTTT
CASSLVGGGTEAFF
>.|TRBJ2-7|.|TRBV7-6
TGTGCCAGCAGCTTAGACAGGGAGGACGAGCAGTACTTC
CASSLDREDEQYF
>.|TRBJ2-5|.|TRBV6-2/TRBV6-3
TGTGCCAGCAGTTATACGTCCTACCAAGAGACCCAGTACTTC
CASSYTSYQETQYF
>many|TRBJ2-1|TRBD2|TRBV20-1
TGCAGTGCTACCCACCTGACCGGGACTAGCGGGAGCTCCTACAATGAGCAGTTCTTC
CSATHLTGTSGSSYNEQFF
>.|TRBJ1-5|.|TRBV6-5
TGTGCCAGCAGTTACTCGAGCCGAAGCAATCAGCCCCAGCATTTT
CASSYSSRSNQPQHF
>many|TRBJ2-5|.|TRBV27
TGTGCCAGCAGTCTTGGGGCACAAGAGACCCAGTACTTC
CASSLGAQETQYF
>.|TRBJ2-3|.|TRBV7-8
TGTGCCAGCAGCTTAGCGGGGAGATGGACATATACGCAGTATTTT
CASSLAGRWTYTQYF